The 17 T cell receptor beta chains listed next were all sequenced from one sample in a study of T cell responses to AZD1222 COVID-19 vaccine. The protocol was immunoSEQ multiplex PCR, while the TCRdb copy is restricted to in-frame clones and leaves out a portion. Of some 100,000 clones listed, about nine tenths were seen once; the top ten hold roughly 1.7%. The sample in question was peripheral blood, obtained on day 0 of AZD1222 vaccination. These receptors originate from an adult in good health.

The V and J genes are TRBV6-5 and TRBJ1-3; no firm D call. The CDR3 extends over 15 amino acids. The V end was cut by 7 bases, the J end by 2 bases, with 15 bases between. Germline loops: CDR1 MNHEY, CDR2 SVGAGI. The CDR3 loop is CASNPQREAGNTIYF. The CDR3 DNA reads TGTGCCAGCAACCCCCAAAGAGAAGCTGGAAACACCATATATTTT.

This clone was observed a handful of times. This chain's CDR3 is CASSEARGGAGGYTF. The CDR3 DNA follows: TGTGCCAGCAGTGAAGCTCGCGGGGGGGCTGGCGGCTACACCTTC. This chain uses TRBV25-1 with TRBJ1-2; a weak D match, TRBD1 (6 bases). Germline loops: CDR1 MGHDK, CDR2 SYGVNS. With 2 bases removed from V and 8 bases from J, the gap between germline ends came to 18 bases. The CDR3 runs 15 residues.

The rearrangement uses TRBV6-2 or TRBV6-3 and TRBJ2-2; D unresolved. V lost 2 bases, J lost 1 base, and 8 bases lay in between. The germline gives CDR1 MNHEY, CDR2 SVGEGT. The CDR3 spans 15 residues. CDR3 bases: TGTGCCAGCAGTTACAATGCGGAGAACACCGGGGAGCTGTTTTTT. Its translation: CASSYNAENTGELFF.

J is TRBJ1-1 and V is TRBV29-1; no clear D. Germline CDR1 SQVTM, CDR2 ANQGSEA. The CDR3 length is 11 residues. V was trimmed by 5 bases and J by 3 bases, leaving 7 bases between them. DNA for the CDR3: TGCAGCGTTAATTGGGACACTGAAGCTTTCTTT. Translation gives CSVNWDTEAFF.

For the CDR3, the DNA is TGTGCCAGCAGCCCAAGGGGGCAGGAGGGCTGGAGCTACACCTTC. As protein: CASSPRGQEGWSYTF. The chain combines TRBV7-2 with TRBJ1-2, with TRBD1 matching over 7 bases. The CDR3 contains 15 residues. The germline CDR1 and CDR2 sequences are SGHTA and FQGNSA. V dropped 5 bases and J dropped 9; count of bases not matched to a gene: 15.

This chain joins TRBV6-5 and TRBJ1-3; 7 bases align to TRBD1. The germline V gene encodes CDR1 MNHEY and CDR2 SVGAGI. The V segment lost 4 bases and the J segment 7 bases; nucleotides outside the gene matches: 10. The CDR3 is 15 residues long. The CDR3 bases are TGTGCCAGCAGTTTGACCCCGGGACAGAGCAACACCATATATTTT. Protein product: CASSLTPGQSNTIYF.

This chain uses TRBV29-1 with TRBJ2-3; D gene ambiguous. The CDR3 sequence is 11 residues long. The germline V gene has CDR1 SQVTM and CDR2 ANQGSEA. V lost 2 bases, J lost 7 bases, and 7 bases lay in between. The CDR3 DNA follows: TGCAGCGTTGAATGGGCGAATACGCAGTATTTT. Residues: CSVEWANTQYF.

The chain uses TRBV30 and TRBJ1-4; the match to TRBD1 covers 8 bases. Unmatched junction bases numbered 8, after V lost 5 bases and J lost 9 bases. The CDR3 is 13 residues long. Germline V gene lookup returns CDR1 GTSNPN and CDR2 SVGIG (reference sequence). CDR3 region: CAWSTGAVQKLFF. The DNA of the CDR3 is TGTGCCTGGTCGACAGGGGCTGTGCAAAAACTGTTTTTT.

The chain carries TRBV2 and TRBJ2-4; 13 nucleotides line up with TRBD2. The CDR3 spans 16 residues. The germline CDR1 and CDR2 sequences are SNHLY and FYNNEI. V trimming: 8 bases; J trimming: 5 bases; junction bases outside the gene matches: 9. The CDR3 nucleotides read TGTGCCAGCGTAGGACTAGCGGGAGTCGACCAAAACATTCAGTACTTC. Translated: CASVGLAGVDQNIQYF.

This clone was found once. The chain recombines TRBV9 with TRBJ2-1; D gene ambiguous. V dropped 0 bases and J dropped 10 bases, with 8 bases sitting between them. Germline CDR1 and CDR2: SGDLS and YYNGEE. The CDR3 is made up of 12 amino acids. Written as DNA, the CDR3 is TGTGCCAGCAGCGTAGAAGGAATGGAGCAGTTCTTC. This sequence encodes CASSVEGMEQFF.

The CDR3 sequence: CAISESTFGELFF. The CDR3 nucleotides are TGTGCCATCAGTGAGTCGACTTTCGGGGAGCTGTTTTTT. The rearrangement joins TRBV10-3 to TRBJ2-2, with no clear D. Per germline, CDR1 ENHRY and CDR2 SYGVKD. V was clipped by 0 bases and J by 7 bases, with 6 bases between them. The CDR3 spans 13 residues.

This chain links TRBV10-2 with TRBJ1-4, with D hard to call. Per the germline V gene, CDR1 is WSHSY and CDR2 is SAAADI. This CDR3 contains 16 residues. V gave up 5 bases and J gave up 0 bases, with 13 bases separating them. CDR3 sequence reads: CASSSGSLPTNEKLFF. The CDR3 DNA reads TGCGCCAGCAGTAGTGGGTCCTTACCAACTAATGAAAAACTGTTTTTT.

The genes are TRBV27 and TRBJ1-6, with TRBD1 matching over 7 bases. CDR3 length: 15 residues. CDR1 and CDR2 (germline): MNHEY, SMNVEV (reference sequence). J gave up 6 bases and V 6 bases, and 8 bases lay outside the gene matches. The CDR3 DNA reads as TGTGCCAGCAGCCCAGGGGGAGTCTCTAATTCACCCCTCCACTTT. Protein: CASSPGGVSNSPLHF.

This CDR3 reads CASSIWEGPTDTQYF. In DNA, the CDR3 is TGTGCCAGTAGTATATGGGAGGGCCCAACAGATACGCAGTATTTT. The rearrangement joins TRBV19 to TRBJ2-3; 7 positions match TRBD2. V lost 2 bases to trimming and J lost 3 bases; unmatched junction nucleotides: 5. The CDR3 extends over 15 amino acids. The germline V gene encodes CDR1 LNHDA and CDR2 SQIVND (reference sequence).

This chain joins TRBV6-6 and TRBJ2-1, with D unclear. The CDR3 contains 17 residues. V was clipped by 5 bases and J by 0 bases, with 17 bases between them. CDR1 is MNHNY, CDR2 SVGAGI, per germline (reference sequence). CDR3 residues: CASSPFGTSSSYNEQFF. CDR3 in DNA: TGTGCCAGCAGTCCTTTCGGCACCTCGAGCTCCTACAATGAGCAGTTCTTC.

The CDR3 DNA is TGTGCCAGCAGCACCTACACCGGAGCGAAGAGCCAGCCCCAGCATTTT. It is translated as CASSTYTGAKSQPQHF. The rearrangement uses TRBV7-9 and TRBJ1-5; the D is unclear. The germline V gene has CDR1 SEHNR and CDR2 FQNEAQ (reference sequence). The V end was cut by 5 bases, the J end by 7 bases, with 21 bases between. This CDR3 comprises 16 residues.

This chain links TRBV19 with TRBJ1-5; D ambiguous. V was clipped by 4 bases and J by 0 bases, with 19 bases between them. The CDR3 extends over 18 amino acids. Germline CDR1 reads LNHDA; CDR2 reads SQIVND (reference sequence). CDR3 nucleotides: TGTGCCAGTAGTAGCCCAGGACTACCATCTTATAGCAATCAGCCCCAGCATTTT. Encoded protein: CASSSPGLPSYSNQPQHF.